A single sample is the source of the 21 T cell receptor beta chains below, sequenced in a study of T cells in Graves' hyperthyroidism and ophthalmopathy (dated by TCRdb to between 2018 and 2020). Library preparation was by multiplex PCR. Sequenced on an Illumina HiSeq 2000. The TCR beta CDR3 regions were amplified from the RNA transcripts. The TCR CDR3 was subjected to a first round of RT-PCR using the HTBI primer set and the Qiagen OneStep RT-PCR kit. TCRdb redid the processing of the public reads, applying fastp at Q25 and MiXCR, and retained in-frame beta chains. Every CDR3 protein is listed once, alongside the most common genes and DNA of its rows. For this sample there are 650,000 to 700,000 distinct CDR3 sequences; 17% appear just once. Together, the top ten hold 15% to 17% of the sample. The sequencing input was blood. The source is a middle-aged man with Graves' hyperthyroidism.

Notes on this clonotype: Just one base apart from a much larger clone, this may be a read error. The rearrangement joins TRBV20-1 to TRBJ2-1, with D uncertain. The CDR3 extends over 15 amino acids. Germline CDR1 is DFQATT and CDR2 is SNEGSKA (reference sequence). CDR3 nucleotide sequence: TGCAGTGCTAGACCCATTTCCAGCTCCTACAATGAGCAGCTCTTC. Translated: CSARPISSSYNEQLF.

This clonotype has a count of ten or more. The DNA for the CDR3 is TGTGCCAGCCAAGACAGGGTGGACACTGAAGCTTTCTTT. It yields the protein CASQDRVDTEAFF. The V and J genes are TRBV12-3 or TRBV12-4 and TRBJ1-1, with TRBD1 matching over 7 bases. The CDR3 is 13 residues long. V dropped 8 bases and J dropped 3; count of bases not matched to a gene: 6.

Only a few counts were recorded for this clonotype. This chain uses TRBV20-1 with TRBJ2-7; D uncertain. Trimming shortened V by 3 bases and J by 2 bases, and 8 bases separated the two germline ends. The CDR3 contains 12 residues. The V gene's germline CDR1 is DFQATT and CDR2 SNEGSKA (reference sequence). CDR3: CSAREPTYEQYF. CDR3 coding DNA: TGCAGTGCTAGGGAGCCTACCTACGAGCAGTACTTC.

The V and J genes are TRBV27 and TRBJ2-7; 10 bases line up with TRBD2. Germline V gene data show CDR1 as MNHEY and CDR2 as SMNVEV (reference sequence). V trimming: 2 bases; J trimming: 1 base; junction bases outside the gene matches: 8. This CDR3 spans 17 amino acids. The CDR3 region is CASSLPGLAWRSYEQYF. Written as DNA, the CDR3 is TGTGCCAGCAGTTTACCGGGACTAGCGTGGAGGTCCTACGAGCAGTACTTC.

This CDR3 is CASSLAATETYEQYF. Written as DNA, the CDR3 is TGCGCCAGCAGCTTGGCGGCGACAGAGACCTACGAGCAGTACTTC. The rearrangement uses TRBV5-1 and TRBJ2-7, with D perhaps TRBD1 (5 bases). CDR1 is SGHRS, CDR2 YFSETQ, per germline. The ends were cut back, 0 bases at V and 2 bases at J, with 12 bases in the middle. The CDR3 is made up of 15 amino acids.

This clonotype was observed many times. V gene TRBV15 combines with J gene TRBJ2-7; D might be TRBD2 (5 bases). Germline V gives CDR1 LNHNV, CDR2 YYDKDF (reference sequence). The CDR3 extends over 15 amino acids. V was pared by 3 bases and J by 4 bases, with 16 bases between. This CDR3 reads CATSRALEGGYEQYF. CDR3 DNA sequence: TGTGCCACCAGCAGGGCCCTAGAAGGAGGTTACGAGCAGTACTTC.

This clonotype was picked up many times. CDR3 nucleotides: TGTGCCAGCAGTGAGATCCTGAACAGGGGTTCCACCTACGAGCAGTACTTC. It specifies CASSEILNRGSTYEQYF. V is TRBV6-1 and J is TRBJ2-7; 7 bases fit TRBD1. V lost 3 bases to trimming and J lost 2 bases; unmatched junction nucleotides: 13. The CDR3 runs 17 residues. Per the germline V gene, CDR1 is MNHNS and CDR2 is SASEGT.

The chain links TRBV27 to TRBJ2-7; D is unclear. With 5 bases removed from V and 6 bases from J, the gap between germline ends came to 20 bases. The CDR3 totals 15 residues. Germline loops: CDR1 MNHEY, CDR2 SMNVEV (reference sequence). CDR3: CASSPLPNLFVEQYF. CDR3 bases: TGTGCCAGCAGTCCTCTTCCAAATCTCTTCGTCGAGCAGTACTTC.

The chain carries TRBV14 and TRBJ2-3; maybe TRBD1 (5 bases). Germline V lookup: CDR1 SGHDN, CDR2 FVKESK. This CDR3 has 14 amino acids. V lost 4 bases to trimming and J lost 3 bases, with 11 bases between them. For the CDR3, the DNA is TGTGCCAGCAGCCTCTTCCAGGGAACAGATACGCAGTATTTT. Protein product: CASSLFQGTDTQYF.

This clonotype was observed many times. The chain combines TRBV11-3 with TRBJ2-2; TRBD2 might be the D (5 bases). The V end lost 6 bases, the J end lost 0 bases, and 11 bases lay between the germline ends. The CDR3 consists of 15 residues. Germline CDR1 reads SGHNT; CDR2 reads YENEEA. The CDR3 loop is CASSSAVTNTGELFF. Written as DNA, the CDR3 is TGTGCCAGCAGTTCAGCGGTAACGAACACCGGGGAGCTGTTTTTT.

The chain carries TRBV19 and TRBJ2-6; a possible D gene is TRBD2 (5 bases). V lost 4 bases, J lost 3 bases, and 7 bases lay in between. CDR3 length equals 14 residues. Germline V gene data show CDR1 as LNHDA and CDR2 as SQIVND (reference sequence). CDR3 sequence reads: CASSTSGGANVLTF. For the CDR3, the DNA is TGTGCCAGTAGTACCAGCGGTGGGGCCAACGTCCTGACTTTC.

This clonotype was observed at least ten times. The rearrangement joins TRBV11-2 to TRBJ1-2, with a tentative D call TRBD1 (6 bases). The CDR3 contains 14 residues. The V gene's germline CDR1 is SGHAT and CDR2 FQNNGV. The V end lost 2 bases, the J end lost 4 bases, and 11 bases lay between the germline ends. CDR3 loop: CASSLPTGIYGYTF. The CDR3 DNA sequence: TGTGCCAGCAGCTTACCGACAGGCATCTATGGCTACACCTTC.

This clonotype has at least ten counts. This chain uses TRBV7-6 with TRBJ1-1, with D hard to call. V was pared by 5 bases and J by 10 bases, with 17 bases between. The CDR3 sequence is 13 residues long. Germline CDR1 and CDR2: SGHVS and FNYEAQ. CDR3 residues: CASSPPGTRAAFF. CDR3 DNA: TGTGCCAGCAGCCCCCCGGGCACGCGGGCAGCTTTCTTT.

Concerning this clonotype: This sequence may be a read error, since a much larger clone differs from it by one base. The chain recombines TRBV6-2 or TRBV6-3 with TRBJ1-4; a weak D match, TRBD1 (6 bases). With 9 bases removed from V and 3 bases from J, the gap between germline ends came to 14 bases. CDR1 and CDR2 (germline): MNHEY, SVGEGT. This CDR3 comprises 14 residues. The CDR3, as DNA: TGTGCCAGTAGCACAGGGCCCGCTAATGAAAAACTGTTTTTT. Translated, it gives CASSTGPANEKLFF.

This clonotype turned up a few times. CDR3: CSARAPGLGVADTQYF. The CDR3 nucleotides are TGCAGTGCTAGAGCCCCGGGACTAGGTGTCGCAGATACGCAGTATTTT. V is TRBV20-1 and J is TRBJ2-3, with TRBD2 identical over 8 bases. In germline, CDR1 is DFQATT, CDR2 SNEGSKA (reference sequence). The CDR3 loop spans 16 amino acids. The ends lost 1 base at V and 4 bases at J; junction bases unmatched: 10.

V gene TRBV7-2 combines with J gene TRBJ2-7; 7 positions agree with TRBD2. This CDR3 region has 15 residues. J was trimmed by 6 bases and V by 2 bases; bases with no gene match: 10. Germline CDR1 is SGHTA and CDR2 is FQGNSA. CDR3 region: CASSLLDGTKGEQYF. CDR3 coding DNA: TGTGCCAGCAGCTTATTGGACGGGACTAAGGGCGAGCAGTACTTC.

This clonotype appeared many times. The chain uses TRBV27 and TRBJ1-5, with D tentatively TRBD1 (5 bases). Trimming took off 6 bases at V and 6 bases at J, with 18 bases between the two ends. CDR1 is MNHEY, CDR2 SMNVEV, per germline (reference sequence). The CDR3 is 15 amino acids. The CDR3 region has the DNA TGTGCCAGCAGAGCCGGGACTCAACTTCTTCAGCCCCAGCATTTT. Its translation is CASRAGTQLLQPQHF.

This clonotype came up many times. The CDR3 DNA sequence: TGTGCCAGCGGTAATCTAGCGGGAAGTTACGAGCAGTACTTC. Translating it yields CASGNLAGSYEQYF. The chain couples TRBV28 to TRBJ2-7; 9 positions match TRBD2. Germline assignment: CDR1 MDHEN and CDR2 SYDVKM. The CDR3 spans 14 residues. The junction had 9 bases not matched to a gene; V was cut back by 8 bases and J by 4 bases.

This clonotype showed up many times. The chain combines TRBV5-1 with TRBJ1-1; possible D gene TRBD1, 5 bases. The length of the CDR3 is 14 residues. Trimming took 2 bases from V and 3 from J, leaving 11 bases between them. The germline gives CDR1 SGHRS, CDR2 YFSETQ. The CDR3 DNA sequence: TGCGCCAGCAGCTTCCGGGACGGGGACACTGAAGCTTTCTTT. The encoded protein is CASSFRDGDTEAFF.

This clonotype was recorded at least ten times. The V gene is TRBV11-3, the J gene TRBJ1-3; D unclear. The CDR3 totals 13 residues. V was clipped by 8 bases and J by 0 bases, with 8 bases between them. The V gene's germline CDR1 is SGHNT and CDR2 YENEEA. The CDR3 coding sequence is TGTGCCAGCTCGACTTCCTCTGGAAACACCATATATTTT. As protein: CASSTSSGNTIYF.

The rearrangement joins TRBV20-1 to TRBJ2-7, with 9 bases identical to TRBD1. This CDR3 comprises 13 residues. The junction had 9 bases not matched to a gene; V was cut back by 8 bases and J by 4 bases. CDR1 and CDR2 from the germline V gene are DFQATT and SNEGSKA (reference sequence). CDR3 residues: CSTTDRGLYEQYF. In DNA, the CDR3 is TGCAGTACTACGGACAGGGGCCTATACGAGCAGTACTTC.